The sequence of this TCR beta chain was determined in a study of blood T cell repertoires in COVID-19. Background on the study: Donors in the United States, Italy and Spain gave samples during acute or convalescent COVID-19. Sample material is recorded as cDNA or gDNA derived from T cells, B-cell-depleted T cells, or PBMCs.

With regard to this clone: At the DNA level, this CDR3 is encoded by other sequences in the same sample as well.

V was clipped by 1 base and J by 5 bases, with 9 bases between them. This CDR3 contains 13 residues. Germline CDR1 SGHRS, CDR2 YFSETQ. How the authors handled the data: Scientists estimated how many nucleated cells there were by amplifying reference gene primers. Profiled with immunoSEQ multiplex PCR; TCRdb holds only in-frame clones, not every one. V, J and clone size are those of that table, while D and trimming were read from the DNA. The sample includes fewer than 100,000 clones, more than 75% seen only once; the top ten take under 35%. V usage is TRBV5-1 and J usage is TRBJ2-5; possibly TRBD1 for D (5 bases). The source of this sequence is a human donor in a cohort sampled during active COVID-19. Sequencing was done on a sample of peripheral blood. CDR3 nucleotides: TGCGCCAGCAGCTTGCAGGGCGGCGAGACCCAGTACTTC. Translated: CASSLQGGETQYF.